The T cell receptor (beta chain) described here comes from a study of human T cells and chemical hapten exposure. Time point in this sample: patch test 3, about 24 weeks after DPC sensitization. Treatment reported: therapeutic diphenylcyclopropenone sensitization with weekly scalp DPC. This CDR3 is built from 14 residues. Trimming left V 7 bases short and J 0 bases short, with 11 bases between. The germline V gene has CDR1 MDHEN and CDR2 SYDVKM. TCRdb re-derived calls from the RACE reads in MiXCR, one entry per CDR3 protein. The data show 97,000 or so distinct CDR3 sequences, with roughly a quarter seen just once and around a tenth held by the top ten. This clonotype was found a few times.

V is TRBV28 and J is TRBJ2-3, with a tentative D call TRBD2 (6 bases). The sequencing used whole blood, collected in connection with sensitization to the hapten diphenylcyclopropenone (DPC). The sequence was collected from a man in his forties or fifties with alopecia areata. Some clones in this sample may be carry-over from other donors' samples. CDR3 sequence (DNA): TGTGCCAGCACCAGGGACTTAAGCACAGATACGCAGTATTTT. It is translated as CASTRDLSTDTQYF.